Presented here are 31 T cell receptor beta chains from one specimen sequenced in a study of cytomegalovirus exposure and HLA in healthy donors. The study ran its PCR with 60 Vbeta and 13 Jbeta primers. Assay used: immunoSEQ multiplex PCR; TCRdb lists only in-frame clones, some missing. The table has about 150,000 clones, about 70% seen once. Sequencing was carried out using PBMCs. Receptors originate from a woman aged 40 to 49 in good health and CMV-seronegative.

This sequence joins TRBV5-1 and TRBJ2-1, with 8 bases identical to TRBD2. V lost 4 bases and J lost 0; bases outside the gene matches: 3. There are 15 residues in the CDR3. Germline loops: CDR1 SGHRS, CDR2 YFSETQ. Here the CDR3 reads CASSPSGSSYNEQFF. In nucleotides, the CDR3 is TGCGCCAGCAGCCCAAGCGGGAGCTCCTACAATGAGCAGTTCTTC.

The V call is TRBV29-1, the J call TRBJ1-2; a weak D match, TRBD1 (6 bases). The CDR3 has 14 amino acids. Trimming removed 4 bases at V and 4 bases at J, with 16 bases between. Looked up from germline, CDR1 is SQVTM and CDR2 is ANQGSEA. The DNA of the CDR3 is TGCAGCGTTGTTACGGGGGGCGCCGCCTATGGCTACACCTTC. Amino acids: CSVVTGGAAYGYTF.

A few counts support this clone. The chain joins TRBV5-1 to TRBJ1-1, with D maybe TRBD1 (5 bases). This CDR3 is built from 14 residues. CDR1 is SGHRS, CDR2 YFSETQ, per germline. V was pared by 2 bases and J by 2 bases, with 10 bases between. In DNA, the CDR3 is TGCGCCAGCAGCTTCCTTACAGGAAACACTGAAGCTTTCTTT. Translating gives CASSFLTGNTEAFF.

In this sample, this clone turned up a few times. The CDR3 DNA reads as TGTGCCAGCACCTTAGGACAGGGTTACTCCTACGAGCAGTACTTC. This sequence encodes CASTLGQGYSYEQYF. V and J are TRBV6-1 and TRBJ2-7; 8 bases are a match to TRBD1. Germline CDR1 MNHNS, CDR2 SASEGT. This CDR3 region has 15 residues. The V and J ends lost 7 bases and 0 bases, in that order; junction bases with no gene match: 8.

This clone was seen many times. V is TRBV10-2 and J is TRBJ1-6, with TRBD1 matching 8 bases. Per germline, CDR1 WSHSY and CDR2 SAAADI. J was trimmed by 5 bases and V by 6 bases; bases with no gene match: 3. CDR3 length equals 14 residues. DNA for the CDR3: TGCGCCAGCAGGGCGGGACAGGATAATTCACCCCTCCACTTT. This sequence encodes CASRAGQDNSPLHF.

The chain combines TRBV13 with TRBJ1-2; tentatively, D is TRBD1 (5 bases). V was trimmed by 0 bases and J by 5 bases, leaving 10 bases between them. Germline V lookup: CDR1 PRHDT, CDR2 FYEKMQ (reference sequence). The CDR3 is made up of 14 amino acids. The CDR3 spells CASSLGRDWYGYTF. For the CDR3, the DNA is TGTGCCAGCAGCTTAGGGCGGGACTGGTATGGCTACACCTTC.

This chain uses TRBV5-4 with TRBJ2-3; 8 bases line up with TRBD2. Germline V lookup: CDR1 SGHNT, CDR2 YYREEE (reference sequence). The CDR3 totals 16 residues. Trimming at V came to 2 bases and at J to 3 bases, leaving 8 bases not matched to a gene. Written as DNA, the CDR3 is TGTGCCAGCAGCTTTTATTTTAGCGGGACGACAGATACGCAGTATTTT. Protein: CASSFYFSGTTDTQYF.

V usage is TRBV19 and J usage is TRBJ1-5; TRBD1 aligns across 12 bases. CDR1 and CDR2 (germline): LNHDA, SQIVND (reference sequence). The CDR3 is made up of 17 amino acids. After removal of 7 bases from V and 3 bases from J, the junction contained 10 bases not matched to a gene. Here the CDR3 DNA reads TGTGCCAGTACGGGACAGGGGGCAACCACCACCAATCAGCCCCAGCATTTT. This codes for CASTGQGATTTNQPQHF.

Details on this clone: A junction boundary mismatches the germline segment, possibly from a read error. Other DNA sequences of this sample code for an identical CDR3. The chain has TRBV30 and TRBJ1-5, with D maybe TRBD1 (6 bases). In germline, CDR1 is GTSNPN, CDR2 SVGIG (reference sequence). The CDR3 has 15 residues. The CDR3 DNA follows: TGTGCCTGGAGTGTACAGGGTTATAGCAATCAGCCTCAGCATTTT. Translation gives CAWSVQGYSNQPQHF.

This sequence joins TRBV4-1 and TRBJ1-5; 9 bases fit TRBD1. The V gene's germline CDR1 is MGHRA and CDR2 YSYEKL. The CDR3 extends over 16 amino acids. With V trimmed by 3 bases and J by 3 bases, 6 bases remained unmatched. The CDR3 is CASSHGQGPTNQPQHF. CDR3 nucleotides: TGCGCCAGCAGCCACGGACAGGGGCCTACCAATCAGCCCCAGCATTTT.

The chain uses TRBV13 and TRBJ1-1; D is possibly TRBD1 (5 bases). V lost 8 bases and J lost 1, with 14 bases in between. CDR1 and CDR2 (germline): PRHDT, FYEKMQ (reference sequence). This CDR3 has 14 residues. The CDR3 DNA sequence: TGTGCCAGCCGCCCGTGGGGGGGGAACACTGAAGCTTTCTTT. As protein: CASRPWGGNTEAFF.

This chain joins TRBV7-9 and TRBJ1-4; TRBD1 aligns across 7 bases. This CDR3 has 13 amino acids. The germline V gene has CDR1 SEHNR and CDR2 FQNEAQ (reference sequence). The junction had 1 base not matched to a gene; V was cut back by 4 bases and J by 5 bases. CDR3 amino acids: CASSSQGNEKLFF. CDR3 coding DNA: TGTGCCAGCAGCTCACAGGGGAATGAAAAACTGTTTTTT.

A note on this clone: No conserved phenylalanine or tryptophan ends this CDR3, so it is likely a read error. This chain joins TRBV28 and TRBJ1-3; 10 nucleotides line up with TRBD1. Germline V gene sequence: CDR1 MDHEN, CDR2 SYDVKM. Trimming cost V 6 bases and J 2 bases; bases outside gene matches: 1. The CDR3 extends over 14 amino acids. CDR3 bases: TGTGCCAGCAGGACAGGGGGCCCTGGAAACACCATATATCTT. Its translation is CASRTGGPGNTIYL.

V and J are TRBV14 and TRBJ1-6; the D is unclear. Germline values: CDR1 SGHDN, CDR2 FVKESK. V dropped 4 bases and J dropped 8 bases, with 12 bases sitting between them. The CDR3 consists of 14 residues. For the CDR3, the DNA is TGTGCCAGCAGCCGACAACCCGGGGATTCACCCCTCCACTTT. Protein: CASSRQPGDSPLHF.

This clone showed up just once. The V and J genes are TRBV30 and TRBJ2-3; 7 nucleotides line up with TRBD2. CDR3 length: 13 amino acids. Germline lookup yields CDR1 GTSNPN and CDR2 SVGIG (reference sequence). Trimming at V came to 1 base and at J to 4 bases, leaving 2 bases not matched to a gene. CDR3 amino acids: CAWSGTSADTQYF. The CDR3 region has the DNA TGTGCCTGGAGTGGTACTAGCGCAGATACGCAGTATTTT.

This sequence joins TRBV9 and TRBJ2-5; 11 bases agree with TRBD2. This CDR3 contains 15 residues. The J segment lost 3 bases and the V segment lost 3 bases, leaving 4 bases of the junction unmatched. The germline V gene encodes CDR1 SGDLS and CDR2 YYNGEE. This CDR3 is CASSATSGVKETQYF. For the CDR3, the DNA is TGTGCCAGCAGCGCGACTAGCGGGGTGAAAGAGACCCAGTACTTC.

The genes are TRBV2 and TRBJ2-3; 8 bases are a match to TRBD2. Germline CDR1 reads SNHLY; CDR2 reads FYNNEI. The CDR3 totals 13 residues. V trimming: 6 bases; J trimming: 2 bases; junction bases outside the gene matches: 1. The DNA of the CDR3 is TGTGCCAGCAGAGCGGGAGTCACAGATACGCAGTATTTT. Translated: CASRAGVTDTQYF.

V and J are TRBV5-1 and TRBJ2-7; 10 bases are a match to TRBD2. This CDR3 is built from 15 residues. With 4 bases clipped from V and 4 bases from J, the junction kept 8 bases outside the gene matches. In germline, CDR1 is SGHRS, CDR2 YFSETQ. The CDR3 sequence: CASSTAGTSAYEQYF. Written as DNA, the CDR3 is TGCGCCAGCAGCACCGCCGGGACTAGCGCTTACGAGCAGTACTTC.

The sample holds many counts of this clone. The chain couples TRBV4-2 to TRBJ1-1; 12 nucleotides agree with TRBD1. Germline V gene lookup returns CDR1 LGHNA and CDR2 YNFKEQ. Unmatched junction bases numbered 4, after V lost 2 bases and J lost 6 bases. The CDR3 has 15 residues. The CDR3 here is CASSQPGQGASEAFF. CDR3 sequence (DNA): TGTGCCAGCAGCCAACCGGGACAGGGGGCGTCTGAAGCTTTCTTT.

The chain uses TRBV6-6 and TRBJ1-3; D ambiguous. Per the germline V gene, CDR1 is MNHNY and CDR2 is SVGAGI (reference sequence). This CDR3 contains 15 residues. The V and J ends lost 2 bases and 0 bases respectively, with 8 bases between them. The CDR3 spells CASSYGQASGNTIYF. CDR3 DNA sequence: TGTGCCAGCAGTTACGGGCAGGCCTCTGGAAACACCATATATTTT.

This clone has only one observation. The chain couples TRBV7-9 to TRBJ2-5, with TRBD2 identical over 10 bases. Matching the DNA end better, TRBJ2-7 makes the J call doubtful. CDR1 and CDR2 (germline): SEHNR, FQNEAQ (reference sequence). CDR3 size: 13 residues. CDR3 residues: CASSSRTSGEQYF. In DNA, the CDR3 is TGTGCCAGCAGCTCGCGGACTAGCGGCGAGCAGTACTTC.

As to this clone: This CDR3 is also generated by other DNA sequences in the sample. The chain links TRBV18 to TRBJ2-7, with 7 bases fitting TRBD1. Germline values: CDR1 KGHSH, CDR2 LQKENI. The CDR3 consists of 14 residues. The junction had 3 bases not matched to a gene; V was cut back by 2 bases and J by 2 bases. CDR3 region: CASSPGQGAYEQYF. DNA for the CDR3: TGTGCCAGCTCACCAGGGCAGGGGGCCTACGAGCAGTACTTC.

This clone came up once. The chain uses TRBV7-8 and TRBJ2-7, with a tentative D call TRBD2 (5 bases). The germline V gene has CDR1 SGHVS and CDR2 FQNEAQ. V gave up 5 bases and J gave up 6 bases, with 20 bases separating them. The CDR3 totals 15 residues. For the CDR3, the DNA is TGTGCCAGCAGCCTGAAGAGGGCTAGCTTATTCGAGCAGTACTTC. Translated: CASSLKRASLFEQYF. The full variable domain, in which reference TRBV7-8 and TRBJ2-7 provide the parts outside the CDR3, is GAGVSQSPRYKVAKRGQDVALRCDPISGHVSLFWYQQALGQGPEFLTYFQNEAQLDKSGLPSDRFFAERPEGSVSTLKIQRTQQEDSAVYLCASSLKRASLFEQYFGPGTRLTVT.

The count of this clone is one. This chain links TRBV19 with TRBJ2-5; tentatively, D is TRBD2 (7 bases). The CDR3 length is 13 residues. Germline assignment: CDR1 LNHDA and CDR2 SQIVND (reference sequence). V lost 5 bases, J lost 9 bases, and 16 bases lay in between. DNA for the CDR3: TGTGCCAGTAGTCCGGGGGGCAAGTCGGCCCAGTACTTC. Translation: CASSPGGKSAQYF.

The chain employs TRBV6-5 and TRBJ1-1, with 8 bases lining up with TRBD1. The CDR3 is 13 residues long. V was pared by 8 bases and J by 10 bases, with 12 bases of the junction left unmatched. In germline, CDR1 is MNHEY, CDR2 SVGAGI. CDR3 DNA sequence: TGTGCCAGCCGACAGGGGCCCAAACGGGGAGCTTTCTTT. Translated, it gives CASRQGPKRGAFF.

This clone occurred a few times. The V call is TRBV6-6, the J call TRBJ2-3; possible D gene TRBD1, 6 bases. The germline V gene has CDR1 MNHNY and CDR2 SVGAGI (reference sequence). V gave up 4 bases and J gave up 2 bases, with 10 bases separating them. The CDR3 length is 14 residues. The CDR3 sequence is CASSLYRDTDTQYF. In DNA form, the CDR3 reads TGTGCCAGCAGTTTATACAGGGACACAGATACGCAGTATTTT.

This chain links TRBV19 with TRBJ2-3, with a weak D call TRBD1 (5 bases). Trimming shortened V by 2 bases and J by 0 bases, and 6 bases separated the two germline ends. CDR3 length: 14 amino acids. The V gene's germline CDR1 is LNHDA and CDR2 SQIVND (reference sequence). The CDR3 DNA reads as TGTGCCAGTAGTATACAGGGAAGCACAGATACGCAGTATTTT. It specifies CASSIQGSTDTQYF.

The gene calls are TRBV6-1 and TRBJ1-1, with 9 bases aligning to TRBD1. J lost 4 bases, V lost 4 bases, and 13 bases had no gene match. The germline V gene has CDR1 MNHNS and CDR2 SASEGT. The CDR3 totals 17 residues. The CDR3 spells CASSAQGASIYGTEAFF. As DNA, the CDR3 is TGTGCCAGCAGTGCACAGGGGGCTAGTATTTATGGCACTGAAGCTTTCTTT.

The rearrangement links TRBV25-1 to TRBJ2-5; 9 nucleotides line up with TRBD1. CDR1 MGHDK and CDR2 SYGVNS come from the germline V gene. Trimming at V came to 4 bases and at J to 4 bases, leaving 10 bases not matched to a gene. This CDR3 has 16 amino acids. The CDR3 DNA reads TGTGCCAGCAGTGCCGACAGGGGGTCCAGGGGAGAGACCCAGTACTTC. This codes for CASSADRGSRGETQYF.

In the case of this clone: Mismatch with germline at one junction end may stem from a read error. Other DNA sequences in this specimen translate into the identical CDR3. The CDR3 protein is CASSVGAGILYEQYF. CDR3 DNA sequence: TGCGCCAGCAGCGTAGGGGCAGGGATCCTCTACGAGCAGTACTTC. This rearrangement joins TRBV9 to TRBJ2-7; D possibly corresponds to TRBD1 (5 bases). The CDR3 spans 15 residues. Per germline, CDR1 SGDLS and CDR2 YYNGEE.

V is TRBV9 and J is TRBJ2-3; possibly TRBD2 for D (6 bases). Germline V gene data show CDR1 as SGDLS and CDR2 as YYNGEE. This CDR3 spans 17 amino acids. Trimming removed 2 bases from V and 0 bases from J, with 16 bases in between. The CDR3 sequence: CASSVRWGLTSTDTQYF. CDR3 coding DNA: TGTGCCAGCAGCGTCAGATGGGGACTTACTAGCACAGATACGCAGTATTTT.